Ten or more counts support the clone carrying this T cell receptor (beta chain). Its cognate antigen is unknown. This specimen belongs to a study of T cells in Graves' hyperthyroidism and ophthalmopathy. Findings of the study overall: Separation of ophthalmopathy from stable hyperthyroidism was achieved by a 13 V-J model. The majority of expanded thyroid clonotypes above 0.001 also appeared in blood.

Germline CDR1 DFQATT, CDR2 SNEGSKA (reference sequence). This CDR3 region has 12 residues. Trimming left V 3 bases short and J 6 bases short, with 9 bases between. It was uncontrolled infection, other autoimmune disease, pregnancy or lactation that excluded patients. Diagnosing involved the use of clinical symptoms, serum thyroxine and TRAb, thyroid ultrasound and orbital computed tomography. Amplified TCR beta CDR3 regions derived from RNA transcripts. First-round RT-PCR of the TCR CDR3 relied on the HTBI primer set. One entry per CDR3 protein results from TCRdb running MiXCR on the multiplex PCR reads. Here the sample spans 350,000 or so distinct CDR3 sequences, roughly a fifth being singletons.

Sequencing was performed on blood. The receptor's source is a woman aged 50 to 60 with Graves' hyperthyroidism. The chain uses TRBV20-1 and TRBJ2-1, with a weak D call TRBD1 (6 bases). The chain's CDR3 is CSASRGGNEQFF. In nucleotides, the CDR3 is TGCAGTGCTAGTCGAGGGGGCAATGAGCAGTTCTTC.